This TCR beta chain was recovered during a study of neurological immune-mediated disorders. The time point was: longitudinal time-point 3. The study's findings and limits: The study found the most TCR clonal expansion in HTLV-1-associated myelopathy and the least in multiple sclerosis, below healthy controls.

This clonotype was observed many times. Its antigen is undetermined. TCRdb re-called the 5' RACE reads with MiXCR, one entry per CDR3 protein. The profile shows approximately 45,000 distinct CDR3 sequences, about 13% of them singletons. V was cut by 6 bases and J by 5 bases, with 19 bases left in between. This CDR3 spans 15 amino acids. This chain connects TRBV12-3 or TRBV12-4 to TRBJ2-5, with a possible D match to TRBD1 (6 bases). This clonotype was obtained from a man in his thirties or forties in good health. Sequenced sample: PBMCs. The CDR3 region is CASSVDGGNSETQYF. The CDR3 DNA reads TGTGCCAGCAGCGTTGATGGGGGCAACTCGGAGACCCAGTACTTC.